This T cell receptor beta chain emerged from a study of CD8 T cells in Susac syndrome. The CDR3 contains 14 residues. J was trimmed by 7 bases and V by 2 bases; bases with no gene match: 4. Germline V gene sequence: CDR1 GTSNPN, CDR2 SVGIG (reference sequence). RNA, at about 0.5 to 1 ug, was reverse transcribed with random hexamers. TCRdb called the immunoSEQ multiplex PCR reads again in MiXCR, with one record for every CDR3 protein. The sample includes fewer than 350,000 distinct CDR3 sequences, around 90% of them seen just once. The specimen was CD4+ T cells from PBMCs. This receptor was obtained from a human donor with multiple sclerosis. V usage is TRBV30 and J usage is TRBJ1-6; 8 nucleotides line up with TRBD1. The CDR3 sequence: CAWSRRTGNSPLHF. Here the CDR3 DNA reads TGTGCCTGGAGTAGGAGGACAGGGAATTCACCCCTCCACTTT.